This T cell receptor beta chain was identified during a study of cytomegalovirus exposure and HLA in healthy donors. Using immunoSEQ multiplex PCR, the repertoire was profiled, and TCRdb retains in-frame clones only, with some absent. This table holds about 110,000 clones, approximately 96% found once. The CDR3 runs to 16 residues. CDR1 and CDR2 (germline): SGHTA, FQGTGA. Trimming cost V 5 bases and J 4 bases, with 17 bases left between them. This TCR was sampled from a young woman in good health and CMV-seronegative. Sequenced material: PBMCs. The chain carries TRBV7-3 and TRBJ2-2; tentatively, D is TRBD2 (7 bases). CDR3 DNA sequence: TGTGCCAGCAGCCTCCAACAGGGAGGGGGCACCGGGGAGCTGTTTTTT. Amino acid sequence: CASSLQQGGGTGELFF. The full variable domain, rest sourced from reference TRBV7-3 and TRBJ2-2, is GAGVSQTPSNKVTEKGKYVELRCDPISGHTALYWYRQSLGQGPEFLIYFQGTGAADDSGLPNDRFFAVRPEGSVSTLKIQRTERGDSAVYLCASSLQQGGGTGELFFGEGSRLTVL.